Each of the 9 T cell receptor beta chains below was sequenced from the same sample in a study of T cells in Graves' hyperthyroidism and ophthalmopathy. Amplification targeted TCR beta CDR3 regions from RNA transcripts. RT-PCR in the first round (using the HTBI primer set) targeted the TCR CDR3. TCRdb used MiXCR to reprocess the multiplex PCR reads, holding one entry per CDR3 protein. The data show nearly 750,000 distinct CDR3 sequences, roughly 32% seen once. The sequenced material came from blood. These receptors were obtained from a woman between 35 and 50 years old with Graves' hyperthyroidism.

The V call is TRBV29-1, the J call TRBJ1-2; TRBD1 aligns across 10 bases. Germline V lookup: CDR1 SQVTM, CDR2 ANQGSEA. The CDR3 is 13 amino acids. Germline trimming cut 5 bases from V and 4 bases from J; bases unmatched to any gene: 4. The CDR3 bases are TGCAGCGTTAGGACAGGGGGGATCTATGGCTACACCTTC. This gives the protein CSVRTGGIYGYTF.

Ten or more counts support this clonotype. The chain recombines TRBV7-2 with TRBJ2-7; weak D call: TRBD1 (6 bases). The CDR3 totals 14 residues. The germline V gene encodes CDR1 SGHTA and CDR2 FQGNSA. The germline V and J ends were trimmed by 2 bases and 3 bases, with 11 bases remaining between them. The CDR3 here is CASSLSDRYYEQYF. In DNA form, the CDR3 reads TGTGCCAGCAGCTTATCGGACAGATACTACGAGCAGTACTTC.

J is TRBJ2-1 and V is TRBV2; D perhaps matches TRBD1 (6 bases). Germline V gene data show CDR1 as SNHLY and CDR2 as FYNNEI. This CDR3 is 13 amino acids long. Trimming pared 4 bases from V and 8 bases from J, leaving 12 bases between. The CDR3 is CASSGQAKYEQFF. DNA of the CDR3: TGTGCCAGCAGTGGACAGGCAAAGTATGAGCAGTTCTTC.

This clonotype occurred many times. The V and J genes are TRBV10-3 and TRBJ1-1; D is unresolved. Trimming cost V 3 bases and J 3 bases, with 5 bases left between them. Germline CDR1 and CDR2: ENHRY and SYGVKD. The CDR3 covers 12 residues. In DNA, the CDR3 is TGTGCCATCAGTGACCAAGACACTGAAGCTTTCTTT. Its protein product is CAISDQDTEAFF.

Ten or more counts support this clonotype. The CDR3: CASSYPPDTTQYF. The CDR3 DNA sequence: TGTGCCAGCAGCTACCCACCCGACACGACCCAGTACTTC. The J gene is TRBJ2-5, the V gene TRBV7-9; D is unclear. CDR1 is SEHNR and CDR2 is FQNEAQ in the germline V gene (reference sequence). With 4 bases removed from V and 7 bases from J, the gap between germline ends came to 13 bases. This CDR3 spans 13 amino acids.

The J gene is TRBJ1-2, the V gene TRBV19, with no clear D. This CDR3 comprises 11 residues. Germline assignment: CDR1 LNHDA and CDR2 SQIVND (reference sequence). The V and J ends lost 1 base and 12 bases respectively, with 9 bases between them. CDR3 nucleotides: TGTGCCAGTAGTATAGCGGGAGGGAACACCTTC. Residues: CASSIAGGNTF. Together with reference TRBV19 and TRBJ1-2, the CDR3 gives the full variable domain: DGGITQSPKYLFRKEGQNVTLSCEQNLNHDAMYWYRQDPGQGLRLIYYSQIVNDFQKGDIAEGYSVSREKKESFPLTVTSAQKNPTAFYLCASSIAGGNTFGSGTRLTVV.

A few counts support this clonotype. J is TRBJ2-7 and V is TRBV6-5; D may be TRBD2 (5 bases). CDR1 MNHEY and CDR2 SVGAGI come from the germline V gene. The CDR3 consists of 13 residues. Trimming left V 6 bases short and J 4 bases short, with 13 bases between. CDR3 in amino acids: CASRRTGMYEQYF. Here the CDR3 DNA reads TGTGCCAGCAGGAGGACGGGAATGTACGAGCAGTACTTC.

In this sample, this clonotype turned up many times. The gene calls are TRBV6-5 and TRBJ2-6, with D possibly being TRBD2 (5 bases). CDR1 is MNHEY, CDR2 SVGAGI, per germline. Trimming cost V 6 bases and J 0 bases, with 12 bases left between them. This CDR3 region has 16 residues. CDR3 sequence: CASSLGLNSGANVLTF. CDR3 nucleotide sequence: TGTGCCAGCAGCCTAGGACTGAACTCTGGGGCCAACGTCCTGACTTTC.

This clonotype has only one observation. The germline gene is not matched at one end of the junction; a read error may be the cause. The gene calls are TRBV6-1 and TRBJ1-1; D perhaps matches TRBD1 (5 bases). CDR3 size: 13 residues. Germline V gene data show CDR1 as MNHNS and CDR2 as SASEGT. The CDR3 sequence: CASSEGDGSEAFF. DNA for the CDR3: TGTGCCAGCAGCGAAGGGGACGGATCTGAAGCTTTCTTT.